What follows are 20 T cell receptor beta chains derived from one specimen sequenced in a study of shared clonotypes between healthy human individuals. Clones were sequenced by immunoSEQ multiplex PCR, and TCRdb holds only the in-frame ones, with some missing. This table holds about 480,000 clones, about 80% found once. Sequenced input: PBMCs. The receptor source for this set is a woman aged 40 to 55 in good health. Some clones in this sample may be carry-over from other donors' samples.

The genes are TRBV5-1 and TRBJ1-5; no definite D call. The CDR3 has 13 amino acids. From germline, CDR1 is SGHRS and CDR2 YFSETQ. V was pared by 0 bases and J by 6 bases, with 7 bases between. CDR3 sequence reads: CASSLDQGQPQHF. The CDR3 nucleotides are TGCGCCAGCAGCTTGGACCAAGGTCAGCCCCAGCATTTT.

The chain joins TRBV7-2 to TRBJ2-5; 9 nucleotides line up with TRBD1. The CDR3 is made up of 17 amino acids. The germline V gene has CDR1 SGHTA and CDR2 FQGNSA. V lost 3 bases to trimming and J lost 1 base; unmatched junction nucleotides: 9. CDR3: CASSLIVDRGFQETQYF. Here the CDR3 DNA reads TGTGCCAGCAGCTTGATTGTGGACAGGGGTTTCCAAGAGACCCAGTACTTC. Filled out from reference TRBV7-2 and TRBJ2-5, the complete variable domain reads GAGVSQSPSNKVTEKGKDVELRCDPISGHTALYWYRQSLGQGLEFLIYFQGNSAPDKSGLPSDRFSAERTGGSVSTLTIQRTQQEDSAVYLCASSLIVDRGFQETQYFGPGTRLLVL.

This clone was counted once. V and J are TRBV5-1 and TRBJ2-2; perhaps D is TRBD1 or TRBD2 (5 bases each). The CDR3 length is 15 residues. V lost 4 bases and J lost 6, with 16 bases in between. CDR1 and CDR2 (germline): SGHRS, YFSETQ. CDR3 DNA: TGCGCCAGCAGCCCAGTATCGGGGCATGCCGGGGAGCTGTTTTTT. Protein: CASSPVSGHAGELFF.

Comment on this clone: A far more abundant clone sits one base away, making this likely a read error. The V gene is TRBV9, the J gene TRBJ2-5; tentative D call: TRBD2 (5 bases). The CDR3 spans 15 residues. Germline-derived CDR1 and CDR2 are SGDLS and YYNGEE. This CDR3 reads CASSVGTRRWETRYF. In DNA form, the CDR3 reads TGTGCCAGCAGCGTAGGAACACGGAGGTGGGAGACCCGGTACTTC.

In this sample, this clone turned up once. The chain carries TRBV10-3 and TRBJ2-5; D may be TRBD2 (5 bases). The CDR3 covers 13 residues. Germline CDR1 and CDR2: ENHRY and SYGVKD. The CDR3 DNA sequence: TGTGCAGCGTCTGGCGGGCGACAAGAGACCCAGTACTTC. This codes for CAASGGRQETQYF.

The chain recombines TRBV18 with TRBJ2-1; 7 nucleotides agree with TRBD2. V lost 3 bases and J lost 8; bases outside the gene matches: 13. The CDR3 is 16 residues long. Per the germline V gene, CDR1 is KGHSH and CDR2 is LQKENI. This chain's CDR3 is CASSPRREDPRYEQFF. In DNA form, the CDR3 reads TGTGCCAGCTCACCTCGACGGGAGGACCCTCGGTATGAGCAGTTCTTC.

The V gene is TRBV5-1, the J gene TRBJ2-5, with 8 bases fitting TRBD1. Germline V gene lookup returns CDR1 SGHRS and CDR2 YFSETQ. The CDR3 covers 14 residues. V lost 6 bases, J lost 1 base, and 5 bases stayed unmatched. The CDR3 sequence is CASNQQGGQETQYF. The CDR3 region has the DNA TGCGCCAGCAACCAACAGGGGGGCCAAGAGACCCAGTACTTC.

This chain links TRBV30 with TRBJ2-6; possible D gene TRBD2, 5 bases. The germline V gene encodes CDR1 GTSNPN and CDR2 SVGIG (reference sequence). Trimming pared 4 bases from V and 3 bases from J, leaving 16 bases between. CDR3 size: 16 residues. The CDR3 protein is CAWTGVILRGANVLTF. The CDR3 nucleotides read TGTGCCTGGACCGGGGTTATTTTGCGTGGGGCCAACGTCCTGACTTTC.

Written as DNA, the CDR3 is TGTGCCAGCAGCTCCGGCCGGGGGGCGGGTGGCTACACCTTC. Translation: CASSSGRGAGGYTF. The chain links TRBV7-9 to TRBJ1-2; maybe TRBD1 (6 bases). This CDR3 contains 14 residues. V gave up 4 bases and J gave up 7 bases, with 16 bases separating them. Germline V CDR1 and CDR2: SEHNR, FQNEAQ (reference sequence). Full variable domain (rest looked up from reference TRBV7-9 and TRBJ1-2): DTGVSQNPRHKITKRGQNVTFRCDPISEHNRLYWYRQTLGQGPEFLTYFQNEAQLEKSRLLSDRFSAERPKGSFSTLEIQRTEQGDSAMYLCASSSGRGAGGYTFGSGTRLTVV.

V gene TRBV7-6 combines with J gene TRBJ2-3; 10 bases fit TRBD2. Germline CDR1 and CDR2: SGHVS and FNYEAQ. The trim removed 7 bases at V and 5 bases at J, leaving 6 bases unmatched. CDR3 length: 14 residues. CDR3 in amino acids: CASNSGRAKDTQYF. CDR3 sequence (DNA): TGTGCCAGCAACAGCGGGAGGGCCAAAGATACGCAGTATTTT.

The CDR3 sequence is CASSFAGTEAFF. CDR3 in DNA: TGTGCCAGCAGCTTCGCAGGGACTGAAGCTTTCTTT. The V gene is TRBV7-9, the J gene TRBJ1-1, with D possibly matching TRBD1 (5 bases). With 3 bases removed from V and 5 bases from J, the gap between germline ends came to 7 bases. The CDR3 length is 12 residues. Germline loops: CDR1 SEHNR, CDR2 FQNEAQ (reference sequence).

The chain is built from TRBV19 and TRBJ1-4; D possibly corresponds to TRBD1 (5 bases). This CDR3 contains 12 residues. Deletions cut 8 bases from V and 10 bases from J, with 14 bases between. Germline V gene data show CDR1 as LNHDA and CDR2 as SQIVND (reference sequence). CDR3 in amino acids: CASRGRSGKLFF. The CDR3 DNA is TGTGCCAGTCGGGGCCGTTCCGGAAAACTGTTTTTT.

V usage is TRBV6-1 and J usage is TRBJ1-3; the D is unclear. This CDR3 has 16 amino acids. Germline values: CDR1 MNHNS, CDR2 SASEGT. Deletions cut 3 bases from V and 0 bases from J, with 12 bases between. The chain's CDR3 is CASSEPARGSGNTIYF. The CDR3 coding sequence is TGTGCCAGCAGTGAGCCCGCCAGAGGCTCTGGAAACACCATATATTTT.

This clone was found many times. The chain couples TRBV27 to TRBJ1-2, with a weak D call TRBD1 (5 bases). The germline V and J ends were trimmed by 2 bases and 8 bases, with 15 bases remaining between them. The CDR3 runs 14 residues. Germline V gene sequence: CDR1 MNHEY, CDR2 SMNVEV (reference sequence). This CDR3 reads CASSLTGTRGGYTF. The CDR3 bases are TGTGCCAGCAGTTTAACCGGGACCCGGGGCGGCTACACCTTC.

This rearrangement joins TRBV5-1 to TRBJ1-1; no reliable D call. The CDR3 contains 13 residues. From germline, CDR1 is SGHRS and CDR2 YFSETQ. Between the trimmed V and J ends, which lost 0 bases and 9 bases, there was a span of 12 bases. CDR3 region: CASSLEGTLKAFF. CDR3 sequence (DNA): TGCGCCAGCAGCTTGGAGGGAACTCTCAAAGCTTTCTTT.

V and J are TRBV4-2 and TRBJ2-7, with a weak D call TRBD2 (6 bases). This CDR3 comprises 16 residues. Germline values: CDR1 LGHNA, CDR2 YNFKEQ. The V end lost 2 bases, the J end lost 3 bases, and 17 bases lay between the germline ends. This chain's CDR3 is CASSQQTGRLGYEQYF. CDR3 bases: TGTGCCAGCAGCCAACAAACTGGGAGGTTAGGCTACGAGCAGTACTTC.

With respect to this clone: This likely reflects a read error, since a far larger clone is one base away. The limits of the CDR3 on the DNA are not certain, so only TCRdb's listed CDR3 is given. The J gene is TRBJ1-2, the V gene TRBV28. Germline CDR1 is MDHEN and CDR2 is SYDVKM. The CDR3 spans 12 amino acids, including both terminal residues. This chain's CDR3 is CACSNSVGEGTF.

This chain uses TRBV19 with TRBJ2-2; 12 bases agree with TRBD2. Per the germline V gene, CDR1 is LNHDA and CDR2 is SQIVND (reference sequence). V was clipped by 5 bases and J by 6 bases; unmatched bases: 7. This CDR3 spans 16 amino acids. The CDR3, as DNA: TGTGCCAGTAGTTCACCTAGCGGGAGGGTGGCCGGGGAGCTGTTTTTT. It yields the protein CASSSPSGRVAGELFF. The entire variable domain, with the rest obtained from reference TRBV19 and TRBJ2-2, is as follows: DGGITQSPKYLFRKEGQNVTLSCEQNLNHDAMYWYRQDPGQGLRLIYYSQIVNDFQKGDIAEGYSVSREKKESFPLTVTSAQKNPTAFYLCASSSPSGRVAGELFFGEGSRLTVL.

On this clone itself: It is likely a read error: a sequence one base away is far more abundant. The sample carries other DNA sequences with the same CDR3. The gene calls are TRBV28 and TRBJ1-5; D is unresolved. Trimming took off 7 bases at V and 5 bases at J, with 18 bases between the two ends. Germline CDR1 MDHEN, CDR2 SYDVKM. CDR3 length: 15 residues. The DNA for the CDR3 is TGTGCCAGCACCCCGGGTGGTGGTATCTATCAGCCCCAGCATTTT. Its protein product is CASTPGGGIYQPQHF.

The chain combines TRBV18 with TRBJ1-5, with D uncertain. The germline V and J ends were trimmed by 1 base and 4 bases, with 5 bases remaining between them. The length of the CDR3 is 13 residues. Per germline, CDR1 KGHSH and CDR2 LQKENI. The CDR3 loop reads CASSPRGNQPQHF. CDR3 coding DNA: TGTGCCAGCTCACCACGAGGGAATCAGCCCCAGCATTTT.